What follows are 3 T cell receptor beta chains derived from one specimen sequenced in a study of cytomegalovirus exposure and HLA in healthy donors (TCRdb year 2017). Library method: the immunoSEQ multiplex PCR assay. The multiplex PCR relied on a mix of 60 forward primers for TCR Vbeta segments and 13 reverse primers for TCR Jbeta segments. Imported from immuneACCESS, the table was reduced by TCRdb to in-frame sequences with V and J called. These copies leave out some clones; in studies compared against another copy, an unresolved V gene accounts for under half, and the cause of the remainder is not known. Recorded for this sample are under 200,000 clones; around three quarters of them occurred a single time. The ten biggest clones cover about 2.3% of the sample. The specimen was PBMCs. These receptors were obtained from a woman between 50 and 59 years old in good health and CMV-seronegative.

This clone was detected once. V and J are TRBV7-9 and TRBJ1-5; 10 bases are shared with TRBD1. In germline, CDR1 is SEHNR, CDR2 FQNEAQ (reference sequence). The V segment lost 6 bases and the J segment 4 bases; nucleotides outside the gene matches: 3. This CDR3 region has 14 residues. For the CDR3, the DNA is TGTGCCAGCAGTAAGGGACAGGGGAATCAGCCCCAGCATTTT. This encodes CASSKGQGNQPQHF.

V and J are TRBV28 and TRBJ2-7; 11 bases map to TRBD1. CDR1 MDHEN and CDR2 SYDVKM come from the germline V gene. The CDR3 has 17 amino acids. V dropped 6 bases and J dropped 2; count of bases not matched to a gene: 12. CDR3 nucleotides: TGTGCCAGCAGACCCATCCGAAGGGGACAGGGGGCCTACGAGCAGTACTTC. It specifies CASRPIRRGQGAYEQYF.

The chain carries TRBV7-8 and TRBJ2-7, with D possibly being TRBD2 (5 bases). Trimming left V 3 bases short and J 6 bases short, with 9 bases between. Germline V CDR1 and CDR2: SGHVS, FQNEAQ. The CDR3 covers 12 residues. CDR3 protein: CASSFSGGEQYF. CDR3 nucleotides: TGTGCCAGCAGCTTCTCAGGAGGCGAGCAGTACTTC.